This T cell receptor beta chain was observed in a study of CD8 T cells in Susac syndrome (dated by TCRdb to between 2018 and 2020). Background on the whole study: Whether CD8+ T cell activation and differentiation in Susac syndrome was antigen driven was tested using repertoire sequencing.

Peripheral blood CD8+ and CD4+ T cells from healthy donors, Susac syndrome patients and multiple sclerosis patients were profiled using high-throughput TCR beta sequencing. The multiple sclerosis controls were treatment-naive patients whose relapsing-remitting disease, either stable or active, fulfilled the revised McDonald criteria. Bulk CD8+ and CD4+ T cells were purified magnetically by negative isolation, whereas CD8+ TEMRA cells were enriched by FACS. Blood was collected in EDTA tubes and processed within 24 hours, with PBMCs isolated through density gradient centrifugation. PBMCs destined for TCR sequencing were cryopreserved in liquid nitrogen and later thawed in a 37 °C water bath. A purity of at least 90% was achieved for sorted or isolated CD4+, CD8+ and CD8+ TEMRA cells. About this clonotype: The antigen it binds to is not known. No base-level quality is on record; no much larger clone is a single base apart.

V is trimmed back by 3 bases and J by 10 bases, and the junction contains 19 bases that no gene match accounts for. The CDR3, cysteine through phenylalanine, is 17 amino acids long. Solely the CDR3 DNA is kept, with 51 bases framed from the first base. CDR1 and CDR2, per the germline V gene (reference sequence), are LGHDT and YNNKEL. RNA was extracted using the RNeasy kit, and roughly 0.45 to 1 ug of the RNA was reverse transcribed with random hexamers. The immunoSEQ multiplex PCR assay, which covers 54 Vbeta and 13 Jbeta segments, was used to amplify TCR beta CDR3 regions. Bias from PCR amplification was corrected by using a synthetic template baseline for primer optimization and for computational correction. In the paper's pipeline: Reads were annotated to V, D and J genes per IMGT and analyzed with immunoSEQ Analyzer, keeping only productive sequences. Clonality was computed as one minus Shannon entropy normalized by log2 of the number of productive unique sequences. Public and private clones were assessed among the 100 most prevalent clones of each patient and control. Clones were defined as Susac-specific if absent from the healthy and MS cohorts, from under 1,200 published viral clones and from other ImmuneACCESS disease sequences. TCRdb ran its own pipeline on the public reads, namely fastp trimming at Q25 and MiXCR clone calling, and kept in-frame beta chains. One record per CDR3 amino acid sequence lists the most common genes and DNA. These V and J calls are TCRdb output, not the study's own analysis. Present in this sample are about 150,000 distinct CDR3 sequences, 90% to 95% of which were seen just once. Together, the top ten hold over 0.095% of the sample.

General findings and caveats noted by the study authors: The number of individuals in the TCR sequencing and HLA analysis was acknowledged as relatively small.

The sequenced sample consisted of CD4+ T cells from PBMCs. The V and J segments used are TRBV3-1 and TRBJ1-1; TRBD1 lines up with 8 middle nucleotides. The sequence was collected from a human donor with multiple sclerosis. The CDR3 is CASSQGPGQGVQYAAFF. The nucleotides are TGTGCCAGCAGCCAGGGACCCGGACAGGGCGTACAGTATGCAGCTTTCTTT.